Presented here are 7 T cell receptor beta chains from one specimen sequenced in a study of blood T cell repertoires in COVID-19. Assay: immunoSEQ multiplex PCR; the TCRdb copy retains only in-frame clones and omits some. This sample carries some 350,000 clones, almost 90% of them seen once, and the ten largest clones take 6% to 8.5%. Material for sequencing was peripheral blood. Receptor source: an older woman with COVID-19, enrolled during active disease.

The chain recombines TRBV6-1 with TRBJ1-1; TRBD1 might be the D (6 bases). The CDR3 is 15 residues long. V was pared by 2 bases and J by 3 bases, with 13 bases between. Germline lookup yields CDR1 MNHNS and CDR2 SASEGT. CDR3 loop: CASSEWGGQDTEAFF. The CDR3 DNA reads as TGTGCCAGCAGTGAATGGGGGGGCCAGGACACTGAAGCTTTCTTT.

This clone was detected only once. The J gene is TRBJ1-1, the V gene TRBV27; 8 bases fit TRBD1. V was pared by 0 bases and J by 4 bases, with 7 bases of the junction left unmatched. Germline lookup yields CDR1 MNHEY and CDR2 SMNVEV (reference sequence). The CDR3 has 16 amino acids. The CDR3 sequence is CASSLSEYRGFTEAFF. CDR3 in DNA: TGTGCCAGCAGTTTATCGGAGTACAGGGGGTTCACTGAAGCTTTCTTT.

This sequence joins TRBV5-1 and TRBJ1-2, with 10 bases fitting TRBD1. The CDR3 covers 15 residues. The junction had 5 bases not matched to a gene; V was cut back by 4 bases and J by 2 bases. CDR1 and CDR2 from the germline V gene are SGHRS and YFSETQ. The DNA for the CDR3 is TGCGCCAGCAGCCCGCCGGGACAGGGGAACTATGGCTACACCTTC. Amino acids: CASSPPGQGNYGYTF.

The chain uses TRBV19 and TRBJ2-2; tentatively, D is TRBD1 (7 bases). Trimming took off 5 bases at V and 1 base at J, with 11 bases between the two ends. Germline CDR1 is LNHDA and CDR2 is SQIVND (reference sequence). The CDR3 extends over 15 amino acids. CDR3 bases: TGTGCCAGTAGTCCGGGGGACAGGAACACCGGGGAGCTGTTTTTT. It specifies CASSPGDRNTGELFF.

The chain carries TRBV27 and TRBJ1-5; TRBD1 matches 7 bases. The CDR3 spans 15 residues. Trimming cost V 4 bases and J 7 bases; bases outside gene matches: 10. The germline V gene encodes CDR1 MNHEY and CDR2 SMNVEV (reference sequence). This CDR3 reads CASSSTGNLLQPQHF. In nucleotides, the CDR3 is TGTGCCAGCAGTTCGACAGGGAATCTCCTCCAGCCCCAGCATTTT.

This clone appeared a few times. The chain recombines TRBV7-6 with TRBJ2-3, with 8 bases lining up with TRBD2. Trimming at V came to 5 bases and at J to 2 bases, leaving 9 bases not matched to a gene. CDR1 and CDR2 (germline): SGHVS, FNYEAQ. This CDR3 region has 16 residues. The CDR3 region has the DNA TGTGCCAGCAGCCCGGGGGGGCTCTCCTTCACAGATACGCAGTATTTT. It yields the protein CASSPGGLSFTDTQYF.

The CDR3 DNA reads as TGTGCCAGCAGCCAAGAATCGGCGACAGATAATTCACCCCTCCACTTT. Protein product: CASSQESATDNSPLHF. This chain links TRBV4-2 with TRBJ1-6, with a weak D call TRBD1 (5 bases). The CDR3 sequence is 16 residues long. The germline V gene encodes CDR1 LGHNA and CDR2 YNFKEQ. Trimming pared 0 bases from V and 5 bases from J, leaving 11 bases between.